The next 21 T cell receptor beta chains were all read from a single sample in a study of OX40 agonist ivuxolimab in advanced cancers. Sequencing was performed with immunoSEQ multiplex PCR; in TCRdb, only in-frame clones are kept and a portion is missing. The data hold approximately 37,000 clones, with nearly 75% observed a single time. The specimen was CD4+ or CD8+ T cells sorted from blood, collected in a trial of the OX40 agonist ivuxolimab. These receptors all stem from an adult with an advanced solid tumor such as melanoma, head and neck, liver or kidney cancer.

The sample holds one count of this clone. The chain recombines TRBV19 with TRBJ2-1; 10 bases line up with TRBD1. Per the germline V gene, CDR1 is LNHDA and CDR2 is SQIVND (reference sequence). J gave up 6 bases and V 9 bases, and 2 bases lay outside the gene matches. This CDR3 is built from 12 residues. CDR3 in DNA: TGTGCCAGCCGGACAGGGGGCAATGAGCAGTTCTTC. It specifies CASRTGGNEQFF. The full variable domain, in which reference TRBV19 and TRBJ2-1 provide the parts outside the CDR3, is DGGITQSPKYLFRKEGQNVTLSCEQNLNHDAMYWYRQDPGQGLRLIYYSQIVNDFQKGDIAEGYSVSREKKESFPLTVTSAQKNPTAFYLCASRTGGNEQFFGPGTRLTVL.

As for this clone: The identical CDR3 is also encoded by other nucleotide sequences in the sample. This chain joins TRBV29-1 and TRBJ1-2; no clear D gene. Trimming shortened V by 7 bases and J by 1 base, and 13 bases separated the two germline ends. This CDR3 has 13 residues. Germline CDR1 reads SQVTM; CDR2 reads ANQGSEA. This chain's CDR3 is CSAGTGYNYGYTF. As DNA, the CDR3 is TGCAGCGCCGGCACGGGCTATAACTATGGCTACACCTTC.

The CDR3 DNA follows: TGTGCCAGCAGCGTTTTAGCGGTAAGCACAGATACGCAGTATTTT. As protein: CASSVLAVSTDTQYF. This sequence joins TRBV9 and TRBJ2-3; TRBD2 is a possible D gene (6 bases). This CDR3 comprises 15 residues. Trimming removed 2 bases at V and 0 bases at J, with 10 bases between. Germline V lookup: CDR1 SGDLS, CDR2 YYNGEE.

CDR3 sequence (DNA): TGCGCCAGCGGGCTTACAGGGTCTGGGGCCAACGTCCTGACTTTC. Protein: CASGLTGSGANVLTF. The rearrangement uses TRBV5-1 and TRBJ2-6, with D perhaps TRBD1 (6 bases). Germline V CDR1 and CDR2: SGHRS, YFSETQ. The CDR3 sequence is 15 residues long. Trimming shortened V by 7 bases and J by 1 base, and 12 bases separated the two germline ends.

The J gene is TRBJ2-2, the V gene TRBV7-9, with TRBD2 as a possible D gene (7 bases). V lost 8 bases to trimming and J lost 8 bases, with 30 bases between them. The CDR3 loop spans 18 amino acids. Looked up from germline, CDR1 is SEHNR and CDR2 is FQNEAQ (reference sequence). In nucleotides, the CDR3 is TGTGCCAGCCTAATATCCGGGGGCCAGCGGGGTGCCCCGGGGGAGCTGTTTTTT. As protein: CASLISGGQRGAPGELFF. Drawing the rest from reference TRBV7-9 and TRBJ2-2, the complete variable domain is DTGVSQNPRHKITKRGQNVTFRCDPISEHNRLYWYRQTLGQGPEFLTYFQNEAQLEKSRLLSDRFSAERPKGSFSTLEIQRTEQGDSAMYLCASLISGGQRGAPGELFFGEGSRLTVL.

Concerning this clone: One end of the junction varies from germline; a read error may be responsible. This chain uses TRBV11-2 with TRBJ2-5; D is ambiguous. There are 12 residues in the CDR3. CDR1 and CDR2 (germline): SGHAT, FQNNGV. CDR3 DNA: TGTGCCAGCAGCCTAGACGGGGAGACCCAGTACTTC. It specifies CASSLDGETQYF.

This chain joins TRBV30 and TRBJ2-2; D not resolved. The CDR3 consists of 12 residues. V was trimmed by 0 bases and J by 7 bases, leaving 6 bases between them. Germline V gene sequence: CDR1 GTSNPN, CDR2 SVGIG (reference sequence). CDR3 DNA: TGTGCCTGGAGTGTACTGATCGGGGAGCTGTTTTTT. Protein product: CAWSVLIGELFF.

The chain recombines TRBV19 with TRBJ1-5; D is uncertain. Between the trimmed V and J ends, which lost 7 bases and 9 bases, there was a span of 19 bases. Germline lookup yields CDR1 LNHDA and CDR2 SQIVND (reference sequence). The CDR3 length is 14 residues. The CDR3: CASTKDFVEGPQHF. In DNA, the CDR3 is TGTGCCAGTACTAAGGACTTCGTTGAAGGGCCCCAGCATTTT.

This chain joins TRBV12-5 and TRBJ1-5; TRBD1 is a possible D gene (5 bases). The ends were cut back, 2 bases at V and 2 bases at J, with 7 bases in the middle. The CDR3 is 14 amino acids. Germline V CDR1 and CDR2: LGHNT, FRNRAP. CDR3 sequence (DNA): TGTGCTAGTGGTTTGTTGGGGGGCAATCAGCCCCAGCATTTT. Amino acids: CASGLLGGNQPQHF.

The J gene is TRBJ2-3, the V gene TRBV30, with 7 bases lining up with TRBD2. V dropped 0 bases and J dropped 3; count of bases not matched to a gene: 6. Looked up from germline, CDR1 is GTSNPN and CDR2 is SVGIG (reference sequence). The CDR3 extends over 15 amino acids. The CDR3 protein is CAWSVGLVGTDTQYF. CDR3 DNA: TGTGCCTGGAGTGTTGGACTAGTGGGGACAGATACGCAGTATTTT.

This chain uses TRBV5-8 with TRBJ2-1; D not resolved. The V end lost 7 bases, the J end lost 4 bases, and 6 bases lay between the germline ends. Germline loops: CDR1 SGHTS, CDR2 YDEGEE. The CDR3 consists of 11 residues. CDR3 coding DNA: TGTGCCAGCGGCCTGTACAATGAGCAGTTCTTC. It translates to CASGLYNEQFF.

The genes are TRBV6-1 and TRBJ2-7; TRBD1 or TRBD2 may be the D gene (5 bases each). In germline, CDR1 is MNHNS, CDR2 SASEGT. CDR3 length: 14 amino acids. V was pared by 3 bases and J by 6 bases, with 15 bases between. The DNA of the CDR3 is TGTGCCAGCAGTGACAGGGACCGCTCAGGCGAGCAGTACTTC. This translates into CASSDRDRSGEQYF.

The chain couples TRBV7-9 to TRBJ1-1; D might be TRBD1 (6 bases). CDR1 SEHNR and CDR2 FQNEAQ come from the germline V gene (reference sequence). V lost 5 bases and J lost 2, with 12 bases in between. There are 14 residues in the CDR3. The CDR3 spells CASSRSGDNTEAFF. Here the CDR3 DNA reads TGTGCCAGCAGCCGTTCAGGGGATAACACTGAAGCTTTCTTT.

The gene calls are TRBV2 and TRBJ1-2; 7 bases are a match to TRBD1. Germline-derived CDR1 and CDR2 are SNHLY and FYNNEI. The CDR3 extends over 14 amino acids. Losses at the gene ends were 8 bases for V and 2 bases for J; bases not matched to a gene: 8. The CDR3, as DNA: TGTGCCAGCGACCGGGACAGAGACAACTATGGCTACACCTTC. It specifies CASDRDRDNYGYTF.

The V gene is TRBV6-6, the J gene TRBJ1-1, with a tentative D call TRBD1 (6 bases). The germline V and J ends were trimmed by 6 bases and 1 base, with 9 bases remaining between them. CDR3 length equals 13 residues. CDR1 and CDR2 from the germline V gene are MNHNY and SVGAGI (reference sequence). The DNA of the CDR3 is TGTGCCAGCAGACGAGGGGGGAACACTGAAGCTTTCTTT. It translates to CASRRGGNTEAFF.

This chain links TRBV5-6 with TRBJ1-5; 7 positions match TRBD1. This CDR3 is 17 amino acids long. Germline V gene lookup returns CDR1 SGHDT and CDR2 YYEEEE. The trim removed 3 bases at V and 2 bases at J, leaving 11 bases unmatched. CDR3 residues: CASSYTIGGLGNQPQHF. The DNA for the CDR3 is TGTGCCAGCAGCTATACTATAGGGGGCTTGGGCAATCAGCCCCAGCATTTT.

The chain uses TRBV4-2 and TRBJ1-2; no clear D. The CDR3 sequence is 14 residues long. Germline CDR1 reads LGHNA; CDR2 reads YNFKEQ. V gave up 2 bases and J gave up 7 bases, with 14 bases separating them. CDR3 loop: CASSQWNLQIGYTF. The DNA of the CDR3 is TGTGCCAGCAGCCAATGGAACCTTCAGATTGGCTACACCTTC.

CDR3 in DNA: TGTGCCAGCATCCCTCCAGGCAGGGGGGGGTGGGATGAAGCTTTCTTT. Residues: CASIPPGRGGWDEAFF. The chain joins TRBV28 to TRBJ1-1; TRBD1 aligns across 7 bases. J gave up 7 bases and V 7 bases, and 18 bases lay outside the gene matches. Germline V lookup: CDR1 MDHEN, CDR2 SYDVKM. The length of the CDR3 is 16 residues. Full variable domain (rest looked up from reference TRBV28 and TRBJ1-1): DVKVTQSSRYLVKRTGEKVFLECVQDMDHENMFWYRQDPGLGLRLIYFSYDVKMKEKGDIPEGYSVSREKKERFSLILESASTNQTSMYLCASIPPGRGGWDEAFFGQGTRLTVV.

This clone was detected only once. This chain connects TRBV5-1 to TRBJ1-1; D is unresolved. The CDR3 has 11 amino acids. The V end lost 3 bases, the J end lost 7 bases, and 7 bases lay between the germline ends. Germline-derived CDR1 and CDR2 are SGHRS and YFSETQ. The CDR3 region is CASSSMGEAFF. The CDR3 nucleotides are TGCGCCAGCAGCTCCATGGGTGAAGCTTTCTTT.

The V call is TRBV5-1, the J call TRBJ2-1, with D hard to call. Germline CDR1 and CDR2: SGHRS and YFSETQ. V lost 0 bases, J lost 3 bases, and 10 bases lay in between. The CDR3 length is 15 residues. CDR3 protein: CASSLEGRNYNEQFF. CDR3 nucleotide sequence: TGCGCCAGCAGCTTGGAAGGCAGGAACTACAATGAGCAGTTCTTC. Combining the CDR3 with reference TRBV5-1 and TRBJ2-1 gives the whole variable domain KAGVTQTPRYLIKTRGQQVTLSCSPISGHRSVSWYQQTPGQGLQFLFEYFSETQRNKGNFPGRFSGRQFSNSRSEMNVSTLELGDSALYLCASSLEGRNYNEQFFGPGTRLTVL.

V usage is TRBV18 and J usage is TRBJ1-3, with 8 bases matching TRBD1. Germline V gene sequence: CDR1 KGHSH, CDR2 LQKENI. V was pared by 4 bases and J by 0 bases, with 5 bases of the junction left unmatched. The CDR3 is 16 residues long. The CDR3 DNA reads as TGTGCCAGCTCACACGGACAGGGCCGCTCTGGAAACACCATATATTTT. Translation: CASSHGQGRSGNTIYF.